This T cell receptor (beta chain) is from a study of shared clonotypes between healthy human individuals. Study overall: Donor ages ranged 18 to 49 years: a couple of women, a few men. Each donor's CD8 memory used one plate, CD8 naive two, each CD4 subset three. Study-level findings and limits: The researchers took only blood, and tissue repertoires probably look different. Estimated clonotype richness was generally higher in naive than memory subsets.

The table came from immunoSEQ multiplex PCR; TCRdb's copy has only in-frame clones and leaves some out. The table has about 2 million clones, 85% to 95% seen once; the top ten hold 0.13%. In the case of this clone: The antigen is unknown. The sample holds other DNA sequences that translate to the same CDR3.

Sequenced: naive CD4+ T cells sorted from blood. Specified subset: CD45RA+ positively selected. This sequence originates from a man aged 18 to 35 in good health.

CDR3 region: CASSYSAYSNQPQHF. The CDR3 DNA sequence: TGTGCCAGCAGTTATTCCGCGTATAGCAATCAGCCCCAGCATTTT. The V gene is TRBV6-5, the J gene TRBJ1-5; D remains unclear. Germline lookup yields CDR1 MNHEY and CDR2 SVGAGI. Deletions cut 3 bases from V and 0 bases from J, with 9 bases between. This CDR3 is built from 15 residues.